This T cell receptor (beta chain) was sequenced during a study of blood T cell repertoires in COVID-19. Study context: From the United States, Italy and Spain came samples of acute and convalescent COVID-19. T cells, B-cell-depleted T cells, or PBMCs provided the cDNA or gDNA that served as material.

Profiling relied on immunoSEQ multiplex PCR, and the TCRdb table lists in-frame clones only, not all of them. The sample holds some 340,000 clones, 83% seen once. The CDR3 sequence is 15 residues long. Trimming stripped 3 bases from V and 1 base from J, with 15 bases between. Germline-derived CDR1 and CDR2 are DFQATT and SNEGSKA (reference sequence). The chain combines TRBV20-1 with TRBJ1-1, with D perhaps TRBD1 (5 bases). The sequenced sample consisted of peripheral blood. This receptor was taken from a man aged 25-40 years with active or convalescent COVID-19. CDR3 nucleotides: TGCAGTGCTAGTCTCGGATCAACAGGGAACACTGAAGCTTTCTTT. Translating it yields CSASLGSTGNTEAFF.